This T cell receptor (beta chain) stems from a study of blood T cell repertoires in COVID-19. This CDR3 has 13 residues. Germline CDR1 and CDR2: SGHDT and YYEEEE. V was clipped by 2 bases and J by 5 bases, with 9 bases between them. The table came from immunoSEQ multiplex PCR; TCRdb's copy has only in-frame clones and leaves some out. Of 220,000 or so clones listed, approximately 90% were seen once; the top ten hold 10% to 13%. The chain employs TRBV5-6 and TRBJ2-3; weak D call: TRBD2 (6 bases). The sample taken for sequencing was peripheral blood. This sequence was found in a woman aged 50 to 65 with COVID-19, enrolled during active disease. CDR3 nucleotide sequence: TGTGCCAGCAGCTTCGGAGGGAGAGATACGCAGTATTTT. This encodes CASSFGGRDTQYF.